This T cell receptor beta chain derives from a study of T cell clonotyping in hematopoietic cell transplantation. General study points: Few recipient clonotypes overlapped donors; over 95% were de novo at given depth. Without cell sorting, CD4 versus CD8 contributions remain unresolved. Graft donor and pretransplant recipient Inverse Simpson Index values predicted broader posttransplant TCR diversity.

Details on this clone: Antigen specificity is unknown.

Sequenced by immunoSEQ multiplex PCR; TCRdb stores in-frame clones only, minus some. The sample has 10,000 to 15,000 clones, 85% to 90% seen once. The source is a human donor who either received an allogeneic hematopoietic cell transplant for a myeloid malignancy or was a related donor (not recorded which). Some clones in this sample may be carry-over from other donors' samples. Input material: peripheral blood mononuclear cells.

The CDR3 reads CASSLAGAPGYTF. CDR3 in DNA: TGCGCCAGCAGCTTGGCCGGAGCGCCCGGCTACACCTTC. J is TRBJ1-2 and V is TRBV5-1; D is undetermined. Germline V gives CDR1 SGHRS, CDR2 YFSETQ. The V gene lost 0 bases and the J gene lost 8 bases, with 11 bases spanning the gap. The CDR3 is 13 residues long.